Listed here is a single TCR beta chain. The entry originates in a study of CD8 T cells in Susac syndrome. A quantity of about 0.5 to 1 ug RNA underwent reverse transcription using random hexamers. Amplification of TCR beta CDR3 was carried out by immunoSEQ multiplex PCR, which covered 54 Vbeta and 13 Jbeta segments. In TCRdb, the immunoSEQ multiplex PCR reads were re-called with MiXCR into one record per CDR3 protein. The data show 250,000 to 300,000 distinct CDR3 sequences, with around 91% seen just once and approximately 0.18% held by the top ten. The T cells that were sequenced for TCR beta were CD8+ and CD4+ cells from blood. Negative isolation was used for CD8+ and CD4+ T cells, and FACS enrichment was applied to TEMRA cells. V lost 5 bases, J lost 5 bases, and 13 bases lay in between. The CDR3 contains 13 residues. The germline V gene encodes CDR1 DFQATT and CDR2 SNEGSKA (reference sequence).

This TCR came from a human donor with multiple sclerosis. Sequencing input: CD8+ T cells from PBMCs. This chain connects TRBV20-1 to TRBJ1-5, with a possible D match to TRBD1 (5 bases). CDR3 amino acids: CSAGIPGDQPQHF. CDR3 DNA: TGCAGTGCTGGGATCCCGGGGGATCAGCCCCAGCATTTT.